One T cell receptor beta chain is described in this entry. Its antigen is still unknown. This entry comes from a study of lymphopenia after photon versus proton radiotherapy. Study observations and caveats: Proton therapy kept repertoires fairly stable, unlike photons, which gained effector/memory cells.

Profiled with immunoSEQ multiplex PCR; TCRdb holds only in-frame clones, not every one. The sample carries some 64,000 clones, roughly nine tenths recorded once. Germline trimming cut 5 bases from V and 10 bases from J; bases unmatched to any gene: 8. The germline gives CDR1 MDHEN, CDR2 SYDVKM. The CDR3 totals 15 residues. The chain links TRBV28 to TRBJ1-6; TRBD1 agrees at 10 bases. The receptor's source is a man of 80 years or more with esophageal cancer. This specimen consisted of peripheral blood, obtained from a patient treated with proton-based radiotherapy. Here the CDR3 DNA reads TGTGCCAGCAGTCGGGGGACAGGGGAGGGATCACCCCTCCACTTT. Amino acid sequence: CASSRGTGEGSPLHF.